This T cell receptor beta chain was sequenced during a study of cytomegalovirus exposure and HLA in healthy donors. The PCR made use of 60 Vbeta and 13 Jbeta primers. Source study methods: Unique TCR beta chains numbered roughly 80 million in a later analysis, with around 10 million shared. Produced via immunoSEQ multiplex PCR; TCRdb's table is partial and in-frame only. V and J calls and clone size are copied from that table; D and trimming were computed from the DNA. The table records approximately 190,000 clones, about 87% of them present only once. V was trimmed by 6 bases and J by 3 bases, leaving 15 bases between them. The CDR3 has 15 residues. CDR1 and CDR2 from the germline V gene are MDHEN and SYDVKM.

This chain uses TRBV28 with TRBJ1-5, with D possibly matching TRBD1 (5 bases). The clonotype comes from a man aged 30 to 45 in good health and CMV-seronegative. The sequenced material came from PBMCs. CDR3 in DNA: TGTGCCAGCAGCCGTGACAGTTCCAACAATCAGCCCCAGCATTTT. Translating it yields CASSRDSSNNQPQHF.